The next 13 T cell receptor beta chains were all read from a single sample in a study of T cells after yellow fever vaccination. TCRdb independently ran MiXCR on the 5' RACE reads; one entry per CDR3 protein. Among roughly 310,000 distinct CDR3 sequences, approximately 9% were seen once, and the ten largest hold about a sixth. The source material was PBMCs, sampled on the day of the first yellow fever vaccination. These receptors were obtained from a young man who received the YFV17D yellow fever vaccine.

The chain combines TRBV5-1 with TRBJ2-1, with TRBD2 as a possible D gene (7 bases). Germline V gives CDR1 SGHRS, CDR2 YFSETQ. The CDR3 consists of 16 residues. Trimming pared 7 bases from V and 1 base from J, leaving 18 bases between. In DNA form, the CDR3 reads TGCGCCAGCGGGGGGAGGGGGTCAACTTCCTACAATGAGCAGTTCTTC. This gives the protein CASGGRGSTSYNEQFF.

This clonotype was seen a few times. This chain links TRBV7-2 with TRBJ1-1, with 9 positions matching TRBD1. The germline V gene encodes CDR1 SGHTA and CDR2 FQGNSA. J gave up 6 bases and V 8 bases, and 7 bases lay outside the gene matches. The CDR3 is 13 amino acids. The CDR3 reads CASGGQGLSEAFF. In DNA, the CDR3 is TGTGCCAGCGGGGGACAGGGACTTTCTGAAGCTTTCTTT. Based on the CDR3 plus reference TRBV7-2 and TRBJ1-1, the full variable domain is GAGVSQSPSNKVTEKGKDVELRCDPISGHTALYWYRQSLGQGLEFLIYFQGNSAPDKSGLPSDRFSAERTGGSVSTLTIQRTQQEDSAVYLCASGGQGLSEAFFGQGTRLTVV.

This clonotype was seen repeatedly, ten times or more. This rearrangement joins TRBV19 to TRBJ1-5; 7 bases agree with TRBD1. Germline CDR1 is LNHDA and CDR2 is SQIVND (reference sequence). V was clipped by 4 bases and J by 0 bases; unmatched bases: 3. The CDR3 spans 15 residues. The chain's CDR3 is CASSTGGYSNQPQHF. The CDR3 DNA follows: TGTGCCAGTAGTACAGGGGGTTATAGCAATCAGCCCCAGCATTTT.

The sample holds many counts of this clonotype. The genes are TRBV10-2 and TRBJ2-3; 10 nucleotides match TRBD2. The V gene end was trimmed by 7 bases and the J gene end by 5 bases; junction bases not matched to a gene: 6. The germline gives CDR1 WSHSY, CDR2 SAAADI. The CDR3 length is 14 residues. In DNA form, the CDR3 reads TGCGCCAGCAAGAGCGGGGGGGCGGTAGATACGCAGTATTTT. This codes for CASKSGGAVDTQYF.

The genes are TRBV6-1 and TRBJ1-3, with a possible D match to TRBD1 (5 bases). Trimming shortened V by 7 bases and J by 2 bases, and 18 bases separated the two germline ends. Germline V lookup: CDR1 MNHNS, CDR2 SASEGT. This CDR3 comprises 16 residues. DNA of the CDR3: TGTGCCAGCACCTTAGCGGGACTCGCCCCTGGAAACACCATATATTTT. This codes for CASTLAGLAPGNTIYF.

This clonotype appeared a few times. V usage is TRBV10-3 and J usage is TRBJ1-2, with TRBD1 matching 8 bases. V dropped 8 bases and J dropped 6; count of bases not matched to a gene: 11. The V gene's germline CDR1 is ENHRY and CDR2 SYGVKD. This CDR3 has 14 residues. CDR3 residues: CAIPDTQGANGYTF. The CDR3 nucleotides are TGTGCCATCCCGGACACTCAGGGGGCGAATGGCTACACCTTC.

V gene TRBV20-1 combines with J gene TRBJ2-4; D is possibly TRBD1 or TRBD2 (6 bases each). V lost 1 base and J 8 bases, leaving 12 bases between the germline ends. CDR3 length equals 13 residues. Germline V gene lookup returns CDR1 DFQATT and CDR2 SNEGSKA (reference sequence). CDR3 sequence reads: CSARVGGADIQYF. The DNA for the CDR3 is TGCAGTGCTAGAGTGGGGGGCGCAGACATTCAGTACTTC.

This clonotype occurred a few times. The rearrangement uses TRBV5-1 and TRBJ2-3; TRBD1 matches 8 bases. The CDR3 length is 14 residues. V shed 4 bases, J shed 4 bases, and the junction held 5 bases outside the gene matches. Looked up from germline, CDR1 is SGHRS and CDR2 is YFSETQ. In DNA form, the CDR3 reads TGCGCCAGCAGCAAGGACAGGGTGGCAGATACGCAGTATTTT. It encodes CASSKDRVADTQYF.

This clonotype showed up many times. This chain connects TRBV18 to TRBJ2-5; 10 positions agree with TRBD2. There are 18 residues in the CDR3. Germline assignment: CDR1 KGHSH and CDR2 LQKENI. Germline trimming cut 4 bases from V and 0 bases from J; bases unmatched to any gene: 11. Here the CDR3 DNA reads TGTGCCAGCTCACTCCGTGTAGCGGGGGGCCTGTACCAAGAGACCCAGTACTTC. This codes for CASSLRVAGGLYQETQYF.

This clonotype was counted many times. The chain recombines TRBV7-2 with TRBJ1-2; maybe TRBD1 (6 bases). CDR1 and CDR2 from the germline V gene are SGHTA and FQGNSA. The CDR3 has 14 residues. V shed 6 bases and J shed 4 bases, with 15 bases lying between them. CDR3 bases: TGTGCCAGCAGTTTTACGACAGGTCCCTATGGCTACACCTTC. Residues: CASSFTTGPYGYTF.

The rearrangement joins TRBV5-4 to TRBJ1-2; 9 nucleotides agree with TRBD1. The CDR3 runs 15 residues. Germline-derived CDR1 and CDR2 are SGHNT and YYREEE (reference sequence). J was trimmed by 3 bases and V by 4 bases; bases with no gene match: 7. CDR3 DNA: TGTGCCAGCAGCGGTGGACAGGGGATACACTATGGCTACACCTTC. Its protein product is CASSGGQGIHYGYTF.

At least ten counts were recorded for this clonotype. CDR3 coding DNA: TGTGCCAGCAGCCCACAGTACGAGCAGTACTTC. It is translated as CASSPQYEQYF. The gene calls are TRBV7-2 and TRBJ2-7; D is ambiguous. This CDR3 is built from 11 residues. Germline V gene data show CDR1 as SGHTA and CDR2 as FQGNSA. Between the trimmed V and J ends, which lost 5 bases and 4 bases, there was a span of 6 bases.

This clonotype was observed a handful of times. The chain has TRBV20-1 and TRBJ2-1; 10 positions agree with TRBD1. The CDR3 extends over 13 amino acids. CDR1 is DFQATT, CDR2 SNEGSKA, per germline (reference sequence). The CDR3 loop reads CNARDRGRAEQFF. For the CDR3, the DNA is TGCAACGCGCGGGACAGGGGACGGGCTGAGCAGTTCTTC.